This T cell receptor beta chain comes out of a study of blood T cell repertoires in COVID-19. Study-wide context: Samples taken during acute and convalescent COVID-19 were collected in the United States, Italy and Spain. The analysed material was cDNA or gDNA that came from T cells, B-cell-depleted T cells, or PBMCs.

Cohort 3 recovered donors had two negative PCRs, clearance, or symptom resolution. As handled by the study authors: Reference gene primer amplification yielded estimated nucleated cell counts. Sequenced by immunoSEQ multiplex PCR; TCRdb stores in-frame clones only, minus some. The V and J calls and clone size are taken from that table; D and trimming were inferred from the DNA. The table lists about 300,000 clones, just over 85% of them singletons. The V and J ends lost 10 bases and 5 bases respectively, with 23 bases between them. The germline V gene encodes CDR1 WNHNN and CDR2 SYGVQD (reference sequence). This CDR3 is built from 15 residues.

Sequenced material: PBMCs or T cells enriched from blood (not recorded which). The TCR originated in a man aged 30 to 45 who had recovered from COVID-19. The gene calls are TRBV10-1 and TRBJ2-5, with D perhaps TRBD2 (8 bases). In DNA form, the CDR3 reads TGCGCCACCTCCGCGTCCGGGAGGGGGCTTGAGACCCAGTACTTC. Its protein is CATSASGRGLETQYF.